This T cell receptor (beta chain) derives from a study of shared clonotypes between healthy human individuals. In the case of this clone: Its antigen is currently unknown.

Trimming shortened V by 0 bases and J by 4 bases, and 5 bases separated the two germline ends. Germline V gene lookup returns CDR1 LGHNA and CDR2 YNFKEQ. The CDR3 has 13 residues. The data were produced by immunoSEQ multiplex PCR, yet TCRdb's version contains in-frame clones alone and is incomplete. This sample yields millions of clones, of which just over 90% are seen a single time; 0.35% to 0.5% belongs to the top ten. The study's findings and limits: The authors expected sequencing depth to affect clonotype sharing among donors.

This clonotype originated in a man between 18 and 35 years old in good health. Some clones in this sample may be carry-over from other donors' samples. Sample: naive CD4+ T cells from PBMCs. Documented subset: CD45RA+ positively selected. This chain connects TRBV4-2 to TRBJ2-3; D not certain. CDR3 nucleotide sequence: TGTGCCAGCAGCCAAGAGCCATCAGATACGCAGTATTTT. Amino acid sequence: CASSQEPSDTQYF.